The subject of this entry is one T cell receptor beta chain. The data belong to a study of blood T cell repertoires in COVID-19. Study processing details: It was from reference gene primer amplification that nucleated cell counts were estimated. Using immunoSEQ multiplex PCR, the repertoire was profiled, and TCRdb retains in-frame clones only, with some absent. V and J calls and clone size come straight from that table; D and trimming were deduced from the DNA. The sample carries about 120,000 clones, over 75% recorded once. This CDR3 comprises 16 residues. Germline V lookup: CDR1 SGHDN, CDR2 FVKESK. V was trimmed by 6 bases and J by 0 bases, leaving 17 bases between them.

The sequenced material came from peripheral blood. The sequence derives from a man in his 70s with active or convalescent COVID-19. J is TRBJ1-1 and V is TRBV14, with a possible D match to TRBD1 (5 bases). DNA for the CDR3: TGTGCCAGCAGTCGGACAATCTCTAACATGAACACTGAAGCTTTCTTT. It encodes CASSRTISNMNTEAFF.